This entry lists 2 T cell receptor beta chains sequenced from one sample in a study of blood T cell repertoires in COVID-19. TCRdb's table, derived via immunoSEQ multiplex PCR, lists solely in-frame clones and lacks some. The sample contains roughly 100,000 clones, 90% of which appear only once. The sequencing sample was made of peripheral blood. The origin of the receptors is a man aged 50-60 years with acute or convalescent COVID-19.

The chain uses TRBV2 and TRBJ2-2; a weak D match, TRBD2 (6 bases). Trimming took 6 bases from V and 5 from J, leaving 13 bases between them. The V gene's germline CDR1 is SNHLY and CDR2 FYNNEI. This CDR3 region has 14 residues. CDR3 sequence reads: CASRGWTTTGELFF. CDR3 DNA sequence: TGTGCCAGCAGAGGGTGGACTACTACCGGGGAGCTGTTTTTT.

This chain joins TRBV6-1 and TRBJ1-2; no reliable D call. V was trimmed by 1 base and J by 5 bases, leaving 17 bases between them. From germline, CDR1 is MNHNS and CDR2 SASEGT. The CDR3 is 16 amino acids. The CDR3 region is CASSEVSGYRGYGYTF. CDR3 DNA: TGTGCCAGCAGTGAAGTATCGGGGTATCGAGGGTATGGCTACACCTTC.